This TCR beta chain originates from a study of blood T cells in healthy people across ages. On the study more broadly: There was about one barcoded beta molecule captured by template switching per two T cells. Study observations and caveats: The donors' CMV status was not determined, possibly confounding changes in expanded clonotypes.

Regarding this clonotype: Its antigen is as yet unknown.

The V and J ends lost 5 bases and 0 bases, in that order; junction bases with no gene match: 6. The CDR3 consists of 16 residues. Germline V gene sequence: CDR1 SEHNR, CDR2 FQNEAQ (reference sequence). Using a J-beta primer mix together with a sample-barcoded 5' primer, a second PCR was run for roughly 7 to 11 cycles. No fewer than 3 million CDR3-containing paired-end reads came from each sample. TCRdb recomputed calls from the 5' RACE reads with MiXCR, one row per CDR3 protein. The data show some 800,000 distinct CDR3 sequences, roughly 25% seen once. These same records also appear under a second study, on T cells of mothers and their children. That paper adds: Roughly 2.7 million TCR beta reads per child versus over 9.5 million per mother.

The specimen was blood. This chain uses TRBV7-9 with TRBJ2-1; 8 positions agree with TRBD1. The clonotype comes from a boy under 18 in good health. In nucleotides, the CDR3 is TGTGCCAGCAGCGCAACCGGGACAGGCTCCTACAATGAGCAGTTCTTC. Its protein product is CASSATGTGSYNEQFF.